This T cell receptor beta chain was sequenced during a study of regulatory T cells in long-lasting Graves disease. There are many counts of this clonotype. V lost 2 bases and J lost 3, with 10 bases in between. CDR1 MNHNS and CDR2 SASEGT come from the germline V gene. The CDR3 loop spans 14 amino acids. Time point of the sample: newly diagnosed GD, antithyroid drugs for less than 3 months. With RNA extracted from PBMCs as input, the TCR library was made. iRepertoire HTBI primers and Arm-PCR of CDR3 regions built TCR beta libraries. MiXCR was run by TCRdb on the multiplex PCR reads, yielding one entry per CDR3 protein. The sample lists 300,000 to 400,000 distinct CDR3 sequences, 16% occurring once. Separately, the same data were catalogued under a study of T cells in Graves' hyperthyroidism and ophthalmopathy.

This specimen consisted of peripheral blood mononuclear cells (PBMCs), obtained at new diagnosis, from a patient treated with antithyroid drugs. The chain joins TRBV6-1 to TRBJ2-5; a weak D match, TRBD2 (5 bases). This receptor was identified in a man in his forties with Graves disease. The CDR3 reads CASSEWTGEETQYF. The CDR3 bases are TGTGCCAGCAGTGAATGGACTGGGGAAGAGACCCAGTACTTC.